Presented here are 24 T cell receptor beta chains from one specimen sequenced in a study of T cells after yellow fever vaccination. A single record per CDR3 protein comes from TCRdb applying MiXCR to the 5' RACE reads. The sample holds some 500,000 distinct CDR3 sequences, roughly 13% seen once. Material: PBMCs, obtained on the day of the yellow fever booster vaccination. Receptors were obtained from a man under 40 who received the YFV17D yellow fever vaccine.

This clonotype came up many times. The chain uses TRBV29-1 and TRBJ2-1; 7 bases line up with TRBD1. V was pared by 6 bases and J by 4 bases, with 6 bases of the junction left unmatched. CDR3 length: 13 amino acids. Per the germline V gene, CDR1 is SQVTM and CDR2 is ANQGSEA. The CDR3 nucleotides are TGCAGCGTGACTGACAGGGCATACAATGAGCAGTTCTTC. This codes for CSVTDRAYNEQFF.

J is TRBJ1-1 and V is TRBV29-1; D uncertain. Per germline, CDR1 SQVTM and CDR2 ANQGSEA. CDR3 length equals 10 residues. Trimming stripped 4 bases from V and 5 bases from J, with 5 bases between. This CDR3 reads CSVGWTEAFF. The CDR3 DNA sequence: TGCAGCGTTGGGTGGACTGAAGCTTTCTTT.

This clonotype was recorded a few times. The chain's CDR3 is CASSLDAGPYNEQFF. The CDR3 DNA follows: TGTGCCAGCAGCTTGGATGCGGGTCCTTACAATGAGCAGTTCTTC. The genes are TRBV5-4 and TRBJ2-1, with D perhaps TRBD2 (5 bases). Germline V gene sequence: CDR1 SGHNT, CDR2 YYREEE (reference sequence). CDR3 size: 15 residues. The germline V and J ends were trimmed by 0 bases and 4 bases, with 11 bases remaining between them. The variable domain in full, completed from reference TRBV5-4 and TRBJ2-1, reads ETGVTQSPTHLIKTRGQQVTLRCSSQSGHNTVSWYQQALGQGPQFIFQYYREEENGRGNFPPRFSGLQFPNYSSELNVNALELDDSALYLCASSLDAGPYNEQFFGPGTRLTVL.

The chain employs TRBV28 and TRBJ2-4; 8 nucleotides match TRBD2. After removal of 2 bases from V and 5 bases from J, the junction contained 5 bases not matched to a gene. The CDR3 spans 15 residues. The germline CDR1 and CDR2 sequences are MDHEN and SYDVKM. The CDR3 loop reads CASSLMLAGQNIQYF. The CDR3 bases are TGTGCCAGCAGTTTAATGCTAGCGGGTCAAAACATTCAGTACTTC.

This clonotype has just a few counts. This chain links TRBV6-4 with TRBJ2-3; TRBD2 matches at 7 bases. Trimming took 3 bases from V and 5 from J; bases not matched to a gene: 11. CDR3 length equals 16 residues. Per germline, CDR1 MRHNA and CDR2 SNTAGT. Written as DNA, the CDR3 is TGTGCCAGCAGTGAAGGCGGGAGCCCGAGGGGAGATACGCAGTATTTT. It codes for CASSEGGSPRGDTQYF.

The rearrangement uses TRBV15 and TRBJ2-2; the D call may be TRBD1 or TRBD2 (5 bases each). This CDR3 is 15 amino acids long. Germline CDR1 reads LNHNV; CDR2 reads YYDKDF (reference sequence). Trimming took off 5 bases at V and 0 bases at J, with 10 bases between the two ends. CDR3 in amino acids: CATSPGPTNTGELFF. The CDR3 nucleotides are TGTGCCACCAGCCCGGGGCCTACGAACACCGGGGAGCTGTTTTTT.

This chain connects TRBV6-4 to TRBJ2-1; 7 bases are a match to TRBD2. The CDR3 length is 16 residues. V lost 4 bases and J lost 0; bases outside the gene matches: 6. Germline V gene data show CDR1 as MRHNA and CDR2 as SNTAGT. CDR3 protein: CASSGASGASYNEQFF. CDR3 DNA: TGTGCCAGCAGTGGGGCGAGCGGGGCCTCCTACAATGAGCAGTTCTTC.

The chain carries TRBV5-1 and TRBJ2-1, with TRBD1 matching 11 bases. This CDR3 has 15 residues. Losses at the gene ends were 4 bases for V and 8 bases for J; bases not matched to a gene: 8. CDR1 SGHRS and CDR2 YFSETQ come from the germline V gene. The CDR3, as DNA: TGCGCCAGCAGCCCGGGACAGGGGGGGGGCGATGAGCAGTTCTTC. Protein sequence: CASSPGQGGGDEQFF.

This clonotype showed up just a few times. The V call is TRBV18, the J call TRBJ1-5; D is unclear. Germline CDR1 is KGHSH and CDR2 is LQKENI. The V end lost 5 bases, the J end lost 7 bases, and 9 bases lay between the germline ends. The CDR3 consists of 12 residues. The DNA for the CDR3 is TGTGCCAGCTCAGGACTCGGCCAGCCCCAGCATTTT. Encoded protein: CASSGLGQPQHF.

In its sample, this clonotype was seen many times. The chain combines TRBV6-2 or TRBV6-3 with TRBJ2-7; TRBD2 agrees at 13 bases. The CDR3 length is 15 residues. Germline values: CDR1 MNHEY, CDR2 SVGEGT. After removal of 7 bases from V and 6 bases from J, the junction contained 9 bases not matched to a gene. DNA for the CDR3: TGTGCCAGCATCAGATCGGGACTAGCGGGACGCGAGCAGTACTTC. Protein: CASIRSGLAGREQYF.

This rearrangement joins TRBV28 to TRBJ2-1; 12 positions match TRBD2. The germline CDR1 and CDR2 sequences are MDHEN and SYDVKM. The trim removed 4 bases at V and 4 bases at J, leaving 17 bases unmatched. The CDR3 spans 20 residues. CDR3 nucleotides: TGTGCCAGCAGTTCTCCAAGGGGACTAGCGGGCCGAGGGAGTTACAATGAGCAGTTCTTC. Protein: CASSSPRGLAGRGSYNEQFF.

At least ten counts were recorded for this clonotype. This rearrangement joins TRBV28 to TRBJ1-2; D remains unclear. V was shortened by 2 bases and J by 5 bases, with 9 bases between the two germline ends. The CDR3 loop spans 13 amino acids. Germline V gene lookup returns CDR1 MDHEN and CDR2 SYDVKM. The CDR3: CASSLVPGYGYTF. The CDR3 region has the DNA TGTGCCAGCAGTTTAGTACCCGGGTATGGCTACACCTTC.

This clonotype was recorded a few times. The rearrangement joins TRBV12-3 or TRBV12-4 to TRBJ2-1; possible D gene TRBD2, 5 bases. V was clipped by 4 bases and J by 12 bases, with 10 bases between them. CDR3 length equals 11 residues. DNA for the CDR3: TGTGCCAGCAGTTACCGCGGACTGCAGTTCTTC. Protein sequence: CASSYRGLQFF.

The CDR3 reads CAISESTSASTDTQYF. CDR3 in DNA: TGTGCCATCAGTGAGAGCACTAGCGCTAGCACAGATACGCAGTATTTT. This chain uses TRBV10-3 with TRBJ2-3; TRBD2 matches 7 bases. Germline CDR1 is ENHRY and CDR2 is SYGVKD. V gave up 2 bases and J gave up 0 bases; unmatched junction bases: 5. The CDR3 spans 16 residues.

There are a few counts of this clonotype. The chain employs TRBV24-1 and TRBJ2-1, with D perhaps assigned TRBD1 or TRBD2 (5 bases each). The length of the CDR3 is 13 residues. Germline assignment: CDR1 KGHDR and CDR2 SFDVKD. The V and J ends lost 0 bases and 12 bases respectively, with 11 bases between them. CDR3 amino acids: CATSDLPGTRQFF. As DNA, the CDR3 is TGTGCCACCAGTGATTTGCCGGGGACGAGGCAGTTCTTC.

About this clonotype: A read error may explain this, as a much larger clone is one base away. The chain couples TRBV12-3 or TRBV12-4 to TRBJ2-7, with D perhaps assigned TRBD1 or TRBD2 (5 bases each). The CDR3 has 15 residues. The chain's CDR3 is CASSRGPPPSYEQNF. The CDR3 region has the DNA TGTGCCAGCAGCCGGGGACCACCCCCATCCTACGAGCAGAACTTC.

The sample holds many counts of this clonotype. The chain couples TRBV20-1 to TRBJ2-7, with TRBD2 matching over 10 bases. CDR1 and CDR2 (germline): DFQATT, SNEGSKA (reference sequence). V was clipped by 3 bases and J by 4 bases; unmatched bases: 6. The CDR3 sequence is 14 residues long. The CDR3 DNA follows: TGCAGTGCTAGGCGGCTAGCGGGAGAGTACGAGCAGTACTTC. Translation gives CSARRLAGEYEQYF.

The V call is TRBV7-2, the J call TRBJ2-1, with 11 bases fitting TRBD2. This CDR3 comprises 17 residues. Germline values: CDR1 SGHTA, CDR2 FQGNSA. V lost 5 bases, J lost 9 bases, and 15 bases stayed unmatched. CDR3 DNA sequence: TGTGCCAGCAGCCTGATAGCGGGAGGGCCGCTATCGACTGAGCAGTTCTTC. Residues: CASSLIAGGPLSTEQFF.

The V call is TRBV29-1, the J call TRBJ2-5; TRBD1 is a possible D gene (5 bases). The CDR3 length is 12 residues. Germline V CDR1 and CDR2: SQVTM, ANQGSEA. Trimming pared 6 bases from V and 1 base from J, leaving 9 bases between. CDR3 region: CSVARAQETQYF. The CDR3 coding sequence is TGCAGCGTCGCCAGGGCCCAAGAGACCCAGTACTTC.

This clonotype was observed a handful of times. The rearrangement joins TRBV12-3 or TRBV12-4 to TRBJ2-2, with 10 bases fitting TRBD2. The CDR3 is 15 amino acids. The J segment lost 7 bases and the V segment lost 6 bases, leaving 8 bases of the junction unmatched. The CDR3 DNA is TGTGCCAGCAGCCAGCGGGAGGGCCAAAACGGGGAGCTGTTTTTT. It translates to CASSQREGQNGELFF.

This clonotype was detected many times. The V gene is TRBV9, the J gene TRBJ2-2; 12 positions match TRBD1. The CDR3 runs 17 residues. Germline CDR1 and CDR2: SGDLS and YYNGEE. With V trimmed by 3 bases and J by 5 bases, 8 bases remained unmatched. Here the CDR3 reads CASSATGTGGWTGELFF. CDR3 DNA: TGTGCCAGCAGCGCGACCGGGACAGGGGGCTGGACCGGGGAGCTGTTTTTT.

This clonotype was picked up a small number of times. The CDR3 protein is CASSYSPRAYEQYF. The CDR3, as DNA: TGTGCCAGCAGTTACTCTCCCAGGGCTTACGAGCAGTACTTC. This sequence joins TRBV6-5 and TRBJ2-7; D is possibly TRBD1 (5 bases). The CDR3 is 14 amino acids. The ends were cut back, 0 bases at V and 4 bases at J, with 10 bases in the middle. The germline gives CDR1 MNHEY, CDR2 SVGAGI.

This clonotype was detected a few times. The DNA of the CDR3 is TGTGCCAGCTACAGGGGCCGCTATGGCTACACCTTC. This sequence encodes CASYRGRYGYTF. V and J are TRBV28 and TRBJ1-2; 7 nucleotides agree with TRBD1. The germline V gene has CDR1 MDHEN and CDR2 SYDVKM. The CDR3 contains 12 residues. J gave up 4 bases and V 8 bases, and 4 bases lay outside the gene matches.

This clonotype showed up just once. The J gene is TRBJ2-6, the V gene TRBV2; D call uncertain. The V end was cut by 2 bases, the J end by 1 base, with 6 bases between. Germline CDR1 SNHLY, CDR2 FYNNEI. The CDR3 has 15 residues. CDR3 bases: TGTGCCAGCAGTGAACTACGGTCTGGGGCCAACGTCCTGACTTTC. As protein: CASSELRSGANVLTF.